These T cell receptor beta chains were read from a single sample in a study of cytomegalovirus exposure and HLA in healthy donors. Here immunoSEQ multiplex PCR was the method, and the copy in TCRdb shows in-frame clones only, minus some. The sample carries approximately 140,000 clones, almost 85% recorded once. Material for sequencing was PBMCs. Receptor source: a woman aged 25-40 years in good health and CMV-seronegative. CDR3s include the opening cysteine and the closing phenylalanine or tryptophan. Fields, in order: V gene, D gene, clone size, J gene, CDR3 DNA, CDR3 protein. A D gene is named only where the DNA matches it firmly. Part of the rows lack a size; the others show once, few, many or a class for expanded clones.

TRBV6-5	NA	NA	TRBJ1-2	TGTGCCAGCAGTTACCGGGAAGTTAACTATGGCTACACCTTC	CASSYREVNYGYTF
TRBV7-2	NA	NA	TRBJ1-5	TGTGCCAGCAGCTTATGGCGGGAGGAGCCCCAGCATTTT	CASSLWREEPQHF
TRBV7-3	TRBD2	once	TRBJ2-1	TGTGCCAGCAGCTTAATAGCGGGGGCGCTCAATGAGCAGTTCTTC	CASSLIAGALNEQFF
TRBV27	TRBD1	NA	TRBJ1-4	TGTGCCAGCAGTTTTTTCCAGGGACAGGATGAAAAACTGTTTTTT	CASSFFQGQDEKLFF
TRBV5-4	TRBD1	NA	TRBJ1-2	TGTGCCAGCAGCTTGCGAGGGGGCGCCGGGGGCTACACCTTC	CASSLRGGAGGYTF
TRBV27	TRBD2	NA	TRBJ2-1	TGTGCCAGCAGTTTATTAGCGGGGGGAGTGGTCAATGAGCAGTTCTTC	CASSLLAGGVVNEQFF
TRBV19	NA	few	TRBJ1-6	TGTGCCAGTAGACCTTACGGGATTTCACCCCTCCACTTT	CASRPYGISPLHF
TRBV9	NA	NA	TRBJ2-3	TGTGCCAGCTCCCCACCAGGGCGCACAGATACGCAGTATTTT	CASSPPGRTDTQYF
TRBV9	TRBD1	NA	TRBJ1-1	TGTGCCAGCACCGAAACAGGGGGGGAGAACACTGAAGCTTTCTTT	CASTETGGENTEAFF
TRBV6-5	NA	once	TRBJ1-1	TGTGCCAGCAGTTACGATTGGAGTGGTTTAGCTTTCTTT	CASSYDWSGLAFF
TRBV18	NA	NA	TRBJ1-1	TGTGCCAGCTCACCACGGGGCAGGGCCACTGAAGCTTTCTTT	CASSPRGRATEAFF
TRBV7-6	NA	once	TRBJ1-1	TGTGCCAGCAGCTTAGAGCGGGACACTGAAGCTTTCTTT	CASSLERDTEAFF
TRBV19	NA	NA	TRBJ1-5	TGTGCCAGTAGAGCATCAGGTATCAATCAGCCCCAGCATTTT	CASRASGINQPQHF
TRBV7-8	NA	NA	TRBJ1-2	TGTGCCAGCAGCCCTAGTGGTGGACAGAACTATGGCTACACCTTC	CASSPSGGQNYGYTF
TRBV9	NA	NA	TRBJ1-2	TGTGCCAGCAGCGGGGGCGATCGTGGCTATGGCTACACCTTC	CASSGGDRGYGYTF
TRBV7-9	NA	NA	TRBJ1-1	TGTGCCAGCAGCTTAGCGCAGGGTGCTGAAGCTTTCTTT	CASSLAQGAEAFF
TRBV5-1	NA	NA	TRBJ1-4	TGCGCCAGCAGCTTTTCGGGGGGCGGTGAAAAACTGTTTTTT	CASSFSGGGEKLFF
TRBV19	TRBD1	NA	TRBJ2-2	TGTGCCAGTAGGAAGTGGGACAGGGCCACCGGGGAGCTGTTTTTT	CASRKWDRATGELFF
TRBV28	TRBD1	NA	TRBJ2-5	TGTGCCAGCAGTTTAGGAGGGACAGGCGCGGGGGAGACCCAGTACTTC	CASSLGGTGAGETQYF
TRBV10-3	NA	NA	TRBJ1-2	TGTGCCATCAGTGAGGCAGGGTCCCTTTCCGACTATGGCTACACCTTC	CAISEAGSLSDYGYTF
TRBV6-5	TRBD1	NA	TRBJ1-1	TGTGCCAGCAGTTGGAGGGGGCGCGGGTCTGAAGCTTTCTTT	CASSWRGRGSEAFF
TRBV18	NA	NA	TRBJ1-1	TGTGCCAGCTCACCAAATGCGTACAGGGAGAGCATGAACACTGAAGCTTTCTTT	CASSPNAYRESMNTEAFF
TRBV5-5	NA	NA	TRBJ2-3	TGTGCCAGCAGCTTGGGCGGGGGCTTGATAGCAGATACGCAGTATTTT	CASSLGGGLIADTQYF
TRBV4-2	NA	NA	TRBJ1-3	TGTGCCAGCCAAGATGTGGGAGCAGACTCTGGAAACACCATATATTTT	CASQDVGADSGNTIYF
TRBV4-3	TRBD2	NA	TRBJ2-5	TGCGCCAGCAGCCAAGGTTTTCGGACTAGCGGGGGGCCGGGGGAGACCCAGTACTTC	CASSQGFRTSGGPGETQYF
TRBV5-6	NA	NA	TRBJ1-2	TGTGCCAGCAGTTTGTGGGGGGACTATGGCTACACCTTC	CASSLWGDYGYTF
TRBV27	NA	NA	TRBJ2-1	TGTGCCAGCAGTGAGTACAGGTCCGGCTCCCACAATGAGCAGTTCTTC	CASSEYRSGSHNEQFF
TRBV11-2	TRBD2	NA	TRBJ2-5	TGTGCCAGCAGCCCCGCGGGGGGGCCTGGGGAGACCCAGTACTTC	CASSPAGGPGETQYF
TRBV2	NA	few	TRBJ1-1	TGTGCCAGCAGTGATCAGGTGAACACTGAAGCTTTCTTT	CASSDQVNTEAFF
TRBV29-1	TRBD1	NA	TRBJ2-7	TGCAGCGTGAGGACAGGTATCACCTACGAGCAGTACTTC	CSVRTGITYEQYF
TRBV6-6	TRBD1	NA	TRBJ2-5	TGTGCCAGCAGTAACCGGGACAGGGGAAGGGAGACCCAGTACTTC	CASSNRDRGRETQYF
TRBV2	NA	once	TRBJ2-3	TGTGCCAGCGCCGGACTAACAAGCACAGATACGCAGTATTTT	CASAGLTSTDTQYF
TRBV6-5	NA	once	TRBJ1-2	TGTGCCAGCAGTCAGGGTCCGCTCTATGGCTACACCTTC	CASSQGPLYGYTF
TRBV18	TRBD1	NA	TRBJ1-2	TGTGCCAGCTCACCAACCGATGGACAGGGGCAAGCTAACTATGGCTACACCTTC	CASSPTDGQGQANYGYTF
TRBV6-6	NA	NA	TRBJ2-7	TGTGCCAGCAGTTATGAGGGATCCTACGAGCAGTACTTC	CASSYEGSYEQYF
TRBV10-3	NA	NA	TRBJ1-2	TGTGCCATCAGTGAAAATATCCGTAATTATGGCTACACCTTC	CAISENIRNYGYTF
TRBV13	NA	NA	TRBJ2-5	TGTGCCAGCAGCCATACCGGGACACTAGAACAAGAGACCCAGTACTTC	CASSHTGTLEQETQYF
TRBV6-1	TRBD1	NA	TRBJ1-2	TGTGCCAGCAGTGCCTCAGGACAGGGGCTTGGCTACACCTTC	CASSASGQGLGYTF